What follows are 30 T cell receptor beta chains derived from one specimen sequenced in a study of CD8 T cells in Susac syndrome (dated by TCRdb to between 2018 and 2020). Library preparation was by the immunoSEQ multiplex PCR assay. RNA was extracted using the RNeasy kit, and about 0.45 to 1 ug of the RNA was reverse transcribed with random hexamers. The public reads were run again by TCRdb, first through fastp at Q25 and then through MiXCR, and only productive beta chains were kept. A single entry per CDR3 protein holds the most common genes and DNA from its merged rows. Counted in this sample were approximately 160,000 distinct CDR3 sequences; about 91% of them appeared once. The leading ten clones occupy 0.065% to 0.1% of the sample. Sequenced sample: CD4+ T cells from PBMCs. The origin of the receptors is a human donor in good health.

V gene TRBV10-1 combines with J gene TRBJ2-3; no clear D. The CDR3 totals 14 residues. Germline V lookup: CDR1 WNHNN, CDR2 SYGVQD (reference sequence). Trimming pared 0 bases from V and 6 bases from J, leaving 10 bases between. For the CDR3, the DNA is TGCGCCAGCAGTGAGTCGACTGTATCGGATACGCAGTATTTT. It is translated as CASSESTVSDTQYF.

This chain joins TRBV19 and TRBJ1-5; 8 bases agree with TRBD1. Germline trimming cut 3 bases from V and 6 bases from J; bases unmatched to any gene: 7. In germline, CDR1 is LNHDA, CDR2 SQIVND (reference sequence). The CDR3 extends over 15 amino acids. The CDR3 loop is CASSIKTGVVQPQHF. In DNA form, the CDR3 reads TGTGCCAGTAGTATTAAGACAGGGGTTGTTCAGCCCCAGCATTTT. The whole variable domain, filled in from reference TRBV19 and TRBJ1-5, reads DGGITQSPKYLFRKEGQNVTLSCEQNLNHDAMYWYRQDPGQGLRLIYYSQIVNDFQKGDIAEGYSVSREKKESFPLTVTSAQKNPTAFYLCASSIKTGVVQPQHFGDGTRLSIL.

CDR3 DNA: TGTGCCAGCAGCTTGAGCGCCAGCTCCTACAATGAGCAGTTCTTC. It is translated as CASSLSASSYNEQFF. The chain carries TRBV7-2 and TRBJ2-1; D unresolved. The germline gives CDR1 SGHTA, CDR2 FQGNSA. The CDR3 loop spans 15 amino acids. Between the trimmed V and J ends, which lost 3 bases and 0 bases, there was a span of 9 bases.

The chain couples TRBV29-1 to TRBJ1-2, with unresolved D. Per the germline V gene, CDR1 is SQVTM and CDR2 is ANQGSEA. Trimming pared 3 bases from V and 12 bases from J, leaving 20 bases between. The CDR3 is 13 amino acids. In nucleotides, the CDR3 is TGCAGCGTTGAGGAAACCTCTGTTCGTAGCAACACCTTC. It codes for CSVEETSVRSNTF.

The chain has TRBV29-1 and TRBJ2-2; D gene unclear. Germline CDR1 reads SQVTM; CDR2 reads ANQGSEA. The CDR3 is 13 residues long. Trimming removed 6 bases from V and 8 bases from J, with 16 bases in between. CDR3 in amino acids: CSVAHTQRGELFF. CDR3 bases: TGCAGCGTCGCTCACACCCAAAGGGGGGAGCTGTTTTTT.

The chain employs TRBV25-1 and TRBJ2-1; 7 bases map to TRBD2. This CDR3 region has 15 residues. CDR1 and CDR2 from the germline V gene are MGHDK and SYGVNS. The V gene end was trimmed by 0 bases and the J gene end by 6 bases; junction bases not matched to a gene: 5. The CDR3: CASSEYVPGGNEQFF. CDR3 in DNA: TGTGCCAGCAGTGAATATGTTCCGGGGGGCAATGAGCAGTTCTTC.

The chain has TRBV2 and TRBJ2-1; no firm D call. With 6 bases removed from V and 9 bases from J, the gap between germline ends came to 12 bases. This CDR3 has 12 amino acids. The germline V gene has CDR1 SNHLY and CDR2 FYNNEI. The CDR3 sequence: CASREVGGEQFF. CDR3 bases: TGTGCCAGCAGAGAGGTGGGTGGTGAGCAGTTCTTC.

The rearrangement links TRBV10-1 to TRBJ2-1, with 7 bases fitting TRBD2. From germline, CDR1 is WNHNN and CDR2 SYGVQD (reference sequence). This CDR3 has 17 residues. V dropped 6 bases and J dropped 5; count of bases not matched to a gene: 16. The CDR3 protein is CASRPSLVSGLNNEQFF. The CDR3 bases are TGCGCCAGCAGGCCCTCCTTGGTTAGCGGGCTTAACAATGAGCAGTTCTTC.

The chain employs TRBV7-3 and TRBJ2-2, with TRBD1 matching 7 bases. Germline V gene data show CDR1 as SGHTA and CDR2 as FQGTGA. Losses at the gene ends were 5 bases for V and 5 bases for J; bases not matched to a gene: 8. The CDR3 contains 15 residues. The CDR3 bases are TGTGCCAGCAGCCCACGACAGGGCGATACCGGGGAGCTGTTTTTT. Translated, it gives CASSPRQGDTGELFF.

CDR3 protein: CASSLVGGRAKNIQYF. The DNA for the CDR3 is TGTGCCAGCAGCTTGGTCGGGGGGCGGGCCAAAAACATTCAGTACTTC. V and J are TRBV5-6 and TRBJ2-4; D is perhaps TRBD2 (7 bases). This CDR3 has 16 amino acids. CDR1 and CDR2 from the germline V gene are SGHDT and YYEEEE. V shed 0 bases and J shed 1 base, with 11 bases lying between them.

The rearrangement uses TRBV19 and TRBJ2-6; no firm D call. Between the trimmed V and J ends, which lost 8 bases and 0 bases, there was a span of 20 bases. There are 18 residues in the CDR3. CDR1 and CDR2 (germline): LNHDA, SQIVND (reference sequence). In DNA form, the CDR3 reads TGTGCCAGTTCCCAGTTGGACGGACGTTCCTCTGGGGCCAACGTCCTGACTTTC. This translates into CASSQLDGRSSGANVLTF.

The V call is TRBV5-6, the J call TRBJ2-7; maybe TRBD2 (5 bases). Between the trimmed V and J ends, which lost 4 bases and 3 bases, there was a span of 14 bases. Germline V gene lookup returns CDR1 SGHDT and CDR2 YYEEEE. This CDR3 spans 14 amino acids. This CDR3 is CASSPDLQGYEQYF. The CDR3 DNA follows: TGTGCCAGCAGCCCGGACTTACAAGGCTACGAGCAGTACTTC. Looking up the rest from reference TRBV5-6 and TRBJ2-7 gives the full variable domain: DAGVTQSPTHLIKTRGQQVTLRCSPKSGHDTVSWYQQALGQGPQFIFQYYEEEERQRGNFPDRFSGHQFPNYSSELNVNALLLGDSALYLCASSPDLQGYEQYFGPGTRLTVT.

The rearrangement uses TRBV20-1 and TRBJ1-2; no reliable D call. This CDR3 has 12 residues. V was shortened by 2 bases and J by 4 bases, with 8 bases between the two germline ends. CDR1 and CDR2 (germline): DFQATT, SNEGSKA (reference sequence). The CDR3 DNA reads TGCAGTGCTAGAAATGACATCTATGGCTACACCTTC. Translation: CSARNDIYGYTF.

The genes are TRBV7-9 and TRBJ2-7; TRBD2 agrees at 10 bases. CDR1 SEHNR and CDR2 FQNEAQ come from the germline V gene (reference sequence). The junction had 5 bases not matched to a gene; V was cut back by 4 bases and J by 5 bases. The CDR3 length is 14 residues. The CDR3 sequence: CASSSSGSVHEQYF. CDR3 nucleotides: TGTGCCAGCAGCTCTAGCGGGAGTGTCCACGAGCAGTACTTC.

CDR3 coding DNA: TGTGCCAGCAGTTATAGAACTCAGCCCCAGCATTTT. It encodes CASSYRTQPQHF. The chain carries TRBV6-2 or TRBV6-3 and TRBJ1-5; no definite D call. Trimming stripped 3 bases from V and 6 bases from J, with 6 bases between. CDR1 and CDR2 from the germline V gene are MNHEY and SVGEGT. This CDR3 has 12 amino acids.

The rearrangement joins TRBV7-2 to TRBJ2-7, with a possible D match to TRBD1 (6 bases). CDR3 length: 13 residues. CDR1 and CDR2 from the germline V gene are SGHTA and FQGNSA. V was cut by 1 base and J by 5 bases, with 9 bases left in between. The CDR3 DNA reads TGTGCCAGCAGCTTAGTGGCAGGGGACGAGCAGTACTTC. Its translation is CASSLVAGDEQYF.

This clonotype was seen a handful of times. V and J are TRBV5-1 and TRBJ1-2; 8 bases line up with TRBD1. Per germline, CDR1 SGHRS and CDR2 YFSETQ. CDR3 size: 15 residues. Trimming removed 0 bases from V and 2 bases from J; junction bases left unmatched: 3. The CDR3 DNA reads TGCGCCAGCAGCTTGGCCCAGGGGGCAAACTATGGCTACACCTTC. Protein sequence: CASSLAQGANYGYTF.

CDR3 sequence: CASRPFSGTGQETQYF. DNA of the CDR3: TGTGCCAGTAGACCATTCTCCGGGACAGGACAAGAGACCCAGTACTTC. The chain carries TRBV19 and TRBJ2-5; 8 bases agree with TRBD1. CDR3 length: 16 residues. Germline V gene data show CDR1 as LNHDA and CDR2 as SQIVND (reference sequence). V lost 6 bases and J lost 2; bases outside the gene matches: 11.

V usage is TRBV7-2 and J usage is TRBJ1-5; 7 bases fit TRBD1. Trimming removed 2 bases from V and 6 bases from J; junction bases left unmatched: 4. This CDR3 has 14 residues. Germline V CDR1 and CDR2: SGHTA, FQGNSA. The CDR3 protein is CASSLRDSGQPQHF. The DNA for the CDR3 is TGTGCCAGCAGCTTAAGGGACAGCGGTCAGCCCCAGCATTTT. Looking up the rest from reference TRBV7-2 and TRBJ1-5 gives the full variable domain: GAGVSQSPSNKVTEKGKDVELRCDPISGHTALYWYRQSLGQGLEFLIYFQGNSAPDKSGLPSDRFSAERTGGSVSTLTIQRTQQEDSAVYLCASSLRDSGQPQHFGDGTRLSIL.

V is TRBV7-3 and J is TRBJ2-2; 10 bases align to TRBD1. The CDR3 has 15 amino acids. From germline, CDR1 is SGHTA and CDR2 FQGTGA. Losses at the gene ends were 5 bases for V and 7 bases for J; bases not matched to a gene: 7. The CDR3 DNA reads TGTGCCAGCAGCCCAAGACAGGGGGCCGTCGGGGAGCTGTTTTTT. Its protein product is CASSPRQGAVGELFF.

The chain has TRBV20-1 and TRBJ2-3; D might be TRBD1 (5 bases). The CDR3 sequence is 16 residues long. Germline CDR1 and CDR2: DFQATT and SNEGSKA (reference sequence). V gave up 5 bases and J gave up 2 bases, with 20 bases separating them. The DNA of the CDR3 is TGCAGTGCTCAAGGGGTAGCTACCCTCCTCACAGATACGCAGTATTTT. It translates to CSAQGVATLLTDTQYF.

The V call is TRBV6-1, the J call TRBJ1-5; TRBD1 agrees at 7 bases. The ends lost 6 bases at V and 1 base at J; junction bases unmatched: 3. Germline CDR1 and CDR2: MNHNS and SASEGT. CDR3 length: 14 residues. The DNA of the CDR3 is TGTGCCAGCAGCCAGACAGGGAGCAATCAGCCCCAGCATTTT. The encoded protein is CASSQTGSNQPQHF.

The gene calls are TRBV19 and TRBJ1-5; D not certain. Per germline, CDR1 LNHDA and CDR2 SQIVND (reference sequence). The V gene lost 3 bases and the J gene lost 1 base, with 10 bases spanning the gap. The CDR3 covers 15 residues. The CDR3 protein is CASSIGSVSNQPQHF. As DNA, the CDR3 is TGTGCCAGTAGTATCGGGTCCGTCAGCAATCAGCCCCAGCATTTT. Filled out from reference TRBV19 and TRBJ1-5, the complete variable domain reads DGGITQSPKYLFRKEGQNVTLSCEQNLNHDAMYWYRQDPGQGLRLIYYSQIVNDFQKGDIAEGYSVSREKKESFPLTVTSAQKNPTAFYLCASSIGSVSNQPQHFGDGTRLSIL.

The V gene is TRBV2, the J gene TRBJ1-5, with 7 bases lining up with TRBD1. Germline loops: CDR1 SNHLY, CDR2 FYNNEI. V dropped 6 bases and J dropped 1; count of bases not matched to a gene: 0. The CDR3 contains 13 residues. This CDR3 is CASRGQSNQPQHF. The CDR3 bases are TGTGCCAGCAGGGGACAGAGCAATCAGCCCCAGCATTTT. The whole variable domain, remainder taken from reference TRBV2 and TRBJ1-5, is EPEVTQTPSHQVTQMGQEVILRCVPISNHLYFYWYRQILGQKVEFLVSFYNNEISEKSEIFDDQFSVERPDGSNFTLKIRSTKLEDSAMYFCASRGQSNQPQHFGDGTRLSIL.

The chain couples TRBV12-3 or TRBV12-4 to TRBJ1-2; D is unclear. The V gene lost 3 bases and the J gene lost 2 bases, with 7 bases spanning the gap. The CDR3 has 13 residues. CDR3 amino acids: CASSFSRNYGYTF. CDR3 nucleotides: TGTGCCAGCAGTTTTTCCCGAAACTATGGCTACACCTTC.

This chain uses TRBV18 with TRBJ2-3, with unresolved D. Trimming removed 1 base at V and 6 bases at J, with 11 bases between. This CDR3 region has 14 residues. The germline V gene encodes CDR1 KGHSH and CDR2 LQKENI. The CDR3 protein is CASSPRHRTDTQYF. Here the CDR3 DNA reads TGTGCCAGCTCACCACGTCACAGAACCGATACGCAGTATTTT. The full variable domain, completed using reference TRBV18 and TRBJ2-3, is NAGVMQNPRHLVRRRGQEARLRCSPMKGHSHVYWYRQLPEEGLKFMVYLQKENIIDESGMPKERFSAEFPKEGPSILRIQQVVRGDSAAYFCASSPRHRTDTQYFGPGTRLTVL.

The CDR3 nucleotides read TGCAGCGAAACTTCGGGACTAGCGGGAGGAGGCACAGATACGCAGTATTTT. Its protein product is CSETSGLAGGGTDTQYF. The chain couples TRBV29-1 to TRBJ2-3; 15 nucleotides align to TRBD2. Per germline, CDR1 SQVTM and CDR2 ANQGSEA. J lost 1 base, V lost 7 bases, and 9 bases had no gene match. The CDR3 is 17 amino acids.

The gene calls are TRBV29-1 and TRBJ2-7; unclear D gene. This CDR3 has 13 residues. V lost 4 bases and J lost 0, with 10 bases in between. CDR1 and CDR2 (germline): SQVTM, ANQGSEA. DNA of the CDR3: TGCAGCGTTGGAGGAGCTCACTCCTACGAGCAGTACTTC. Translating gives CSVGGAHSYEQYF.

This clonotype was detected once. The chain carries TRBV2 and TRBJ1-2; D call uncertain. Trimming shortened V by 7 bases and J by 4 bases, and 10 bases separated the two germline ends. This CDR3 spans 12 amino acids. Looked up from germline, CDR1 is SNHLY and CDR2 is FYNNEI. Written as DNA, the CDR3 is TGTGCCAGCAAGGCCCTCCCCTATGGCTACACCTTC. Its translation: CASKALPYGYTF.

The chain joins TRBV12-3 or TRBV12-4 to TRBJ1-1, with D hard to call. V lost 6 bases and J 7 bases, leaving 18 bases between the germline ends. The CDR3 runs 14 residues. The CDR3 loop reads CASRLHRSKDEAFF. CDR3 nucleotide sequence: TGTGCCAGCAGACTTCACAGAAGTAAAGATGAAGCTTTCTTT.